The TCR beta chain under discussion was sequenced for a study of radiotherapy plus CTLA-4 blockade in lung cancer (dated by TCRdb to the late 2010s). Study-wide context: Among enrolled patients, about 17% had an objective response and roughly 31% reached disease control.

Overall results and qualifications from the work: After treatment with radiotherapy and ipilimumab, TCR clones that originated in tumors expanded in peripheral blood. The strongest predictors of response were reported to be early dynamic shifts in blood T cell clones along with a rise in serum interferon-beta following radiation.

From a lookup of the germline V gene, CDR1 and CDR2 are SGDLS and YYNGEE. V is trimmed back by 3 bases and J by 7 bases, and the junction contains 3 bases that no gene match accounts for. Inclusive of the bounding cysteine and phenylalanine, the CDR3 is 12 residues long. Only the CDR3 portion is preserved as DNA: 36 bases, with reading frame beginning at the first base. Receptor libraries were prepared by the immunoSEQ multiplex PCR assay. TCRdb took this table from immuneACCESS and kept in-frame rearrangements with V and J called. Such tables lack part of the clones; where checked against another copy, unresolved V genes explain under half of the gap, and the rest is unexplained. This sample is represented by 65,000 to 85,000 clones; 74% of them were singletons. The ten top clones hold around 10% of the sample. For this clone: No antigen is known for it. No much larger clone is present one base from it, and per-base qualities are unavailable.

The study evaluated CTLA-4 blockade (ipilimumab) given together with focal radiation therapy in patients who had chemo-refractory metastatic non-small-cell lung cancer. The rearrangement joined TRBV9 to TRBJ1-1, and TRBD1 aligns with 7 junction nucleotides. Material: peripheral blood, obtained from a patient treated with radiotherapy plus ipilimumab. This receptor was identified in a human donor with non-small cell lung cancer whose response to radiotherapy plus ipilimumab could not be evaluated. The CDR3 has the sequence CASSGRTGEAFF. In nucleotides, the sequence is TGTGCCAGCAGCGGTCGGACAGGTGAAGCTTTCTTT.